The 18 T cell receptor beta chains presented below share a single source sample, sequenced in a study of technical replicates of blood from several donors. The assay was immunoSEQ multiplex PCR, and TCRdb's table has in-frame clones only and misses some. The table shows around 92,000 clones, with 95% occurring only once. The specimen was T cells isolated from PBMCs. These receptors all stem from a human donor in good health.

This sequence joins TRBV7-2 and TRBJ2-7; 8 bases are a match to TRBD2. Trimming at V came to 3 bases and at J to 5 bases, leaving 9 bases not matched to a gene. The germline V gene has CDR1 SGHTA and CDR2 FQGNSA. The CDR3 is 15 amino acids. The CDR3 sequence: CASSLGGLAGHEQYF. The CDR3 coding sequence is TGTGCCAGCAGCTTGGGTGGGCTAGCGGGCCACGAGCAGTACTTC.

DNA for the CDR3: TGTGCCAGCAGTTTTTCTTTAGCGGGGACCTACAATGAGCAGTTCTTC. It codes for CASSFSLAGTYNEQFF. V usage is TRBV6-5 and J usage is TRBJ2-1, with 8 bases fitting TRBD2. V was pared by 4 bases and J by 2 bases, with 7 bases of the junction left unmatched. The CDR3 runs 16 residues. From germline, CDR1 is MNHEY and CDR2 SVGAGI.

This rearrangement joins TRBV28 to TRBJ1-5, with 7 nucleotides matching TRBD1. Germline CDR1 reads MDHEN; CDR2 reads SYDVKM. The trim removed 6 bases at V and 1 base at J, leaving 6 bases unmatched. The CDR3 is 15 amino acids. CDR3 amino acids: CASRTRTGSNQPQHF. CDR3 in DNA: TGTGCCAGCAGGACCAGGACAGGCAGCAATCAGCCCCAGCATTTT.

The chain uses TRBV28 and TRBJ1-2; a weak D match, TRBD1 (6 bases). The germline V gene has CDR1 MDHEN and CDR2 SYDVKM. The CDR3 runs to 12 residues. Trimming removed 4 bases from V and 8 bases from J, with 11 bases in between. The CDR3 DNA is TGTGCCAGCAGTTCTCGACAGGTCGGCTACACCTTC. This translates into CASSSRQVGYTF.

The chain couples TRBV18 to TRBJ1-3; 8 positions match TRBD1. The germline CDR1 and CDR2 sequences are KGHSH and LQKENI. The ends lost 3 bases at V and 4 bases at J; junction bases unmatched: 14. There are 18 residues in the CDR3. This CDR3 is CASSPRAPQGATGNTIYF. CDR3 nucleotide sequence: TGTGCCAGCTCACCGCGGGCCCCCCAGGGGGCAACAGGAAACACCATATATTTT. Complete variable domain (other parts from reference TRBV18 and TRBJ1-3): NAGVMQNPRHLVRRRGQEARLRCSPMKGHSHVYWYRQLPEEGLKFMVYLQKENIIDESGMPKERFSAEFPKEGPSILRIQQVVRGDSAAYFCASSPRAPQGATGNTIYFGEGSWLTVV.

The chain couples TRBV2 to TRBJ2-3; 8 nucleotides agree with TRBD1. V dropped 5 bases and J dropped 4; count of bases not matched to a gene: 8. Germline V gene data show CDR1 as SNHLY and CDR2 as FYNNEI. The CDR3 spans 15 residues. The CDR3 loop is CASSPSGQGSDTQYF. CDR3 bases: TGTGCCAGCAGTCCCTCCGGACAGGGTTCAGATACGCAGTATTTT. Full variable domain (rest looked up from reference TRBV2 and TRBJ2-3): EPEVTQTPSHQVTQMGQEVILRCVPISNHLYFYWYRQILGQKVEFLVSFYNNEISEKSEIFDDQFSVERPDGSNFTLKIRSTKLEDSAMYFCASSPSGQGSDTQYFGPGTRLTVL.

The chain links TRBV29-1 to TRBJ1-1; D unresolved. The germline V gene encodes CDR1 SQVTM and CDR2 ANQGSEA. CDR3 length equals 14 residues. Trimming pared 7 bases from V and 7 bases from J, leaving 22 bases between. CDR3 DNA: TGCAGCGCAACCATCCAGTTCTTGGAGGGTGAAGCTTTCTTT. Protein: CSATIQFLEGEAFF.

The chain recombines TRBV19 with TRBJ2-2, with D tentatively TRBD2 (7 bases). Germline V CDR1 and CDR2: LNHDA, SQIVND (reference sequence). The CDR3 length is 17 residues. The germline V and J ends were trimmed by 6 bases and 4 bases, with 21 bases remaining between them. CDR3 coding DNA: TGTGCCAGTAGGAGGGGGGGGACAACCCGAGGCACCGGGGAGCTGTTTTTT. It specifies CASRRGGTTRGTGELFF.

This chain connects TRBV19 to TRBJ2-7; 8 bases map to TRBD1. The CDR3 covers 15 residues. Trimming cost V 5 bases and J 6 bases; bases outside gene matches: 12. Germline loops: CDR1 LNHDA, CDR2 SQIVND (reference sequence). As DNA, the CDR3 is TGTGCCAGTAGTCCCGGGACAGGAGTAGTAAGCGAGCAGTACTTC. Residues: CASSPGTGVVSEQYF.

The chain joins TRBV7-6 to TRBJ1-1; D ambiguous. CDR1 SGHVS and CDR2 FNYEAQ come from the germline V gene. Trimming pared 0 bases from V and 2 bases from J, leaving 4 bases between. This CDR3 spans 13 amino acids. CDR3 in DNA: TGTGCCAGCAGCTTAGCCAGAAACACTGAAGCTTTCTTT. Translated: CASSLARNTEAFF.

The CDR3 sequence: CASSERRVPTYNEQFF. The DNA for the CDR3 is TGTGCCAGCAGTGAGCGGCGGGTTCCGACCTACAATGAGCAGTTCTTC. V usage is TRBV6-1 and J usage is TRBJ2-1; maybe TRBD2 (5 bases). CDR1 is MNHNS and CDR2 is SASEGT in the germline V gene. CDR3 length: 16 amino acids. The V end was cut by 3 bases, the J end by 2 bases, with 14 bases between.

This chain links TRBV5-1 with TRBJ2-7; a weak D match, TRBD1 (6 bases). The CDR3 is 14 amino acids. Germline V CDR1 and CDR2: SGHRS, YFSETQ. Between the trimmed V and J ends, which lost 5 bases and 4 bases, there was a span of 16 bases. The CDR3 region is CASSLRTAQYEQYF. CDR3 in DNA: TGCGCCAGCAGTTTACGGACAGCGCAGTACGAGCAGTACTTC.

The CDR3 DNA is TGTGCCATCAGTGAGTCCCCGGGACAGAGCAATCAGCCCCAGCATTTT. Translated: CAISESPGQSNQPQHF. This chain joins TRBV10-3 and TRBJ1-5; 7 nucleotides align to TRBD1. The germline CDR1 and CDR2 sequences are ENHRY and SYGVKD. J lost 1 base, V lost 0 bases, and 3 bases had no gene match. This CDR3 is 16 amino acids long.

The chain carries TRBV6-5 and TRBJ1-1; a possible D gene is TRBD1 (5 bases). The CDR3 runs 14 residues. The V end lost 0 bases, the J end lost 6 bases, and 11 bases lay between the germline ends. Germline CDR1 reads MNHEY; CDR2 reads SVGAGI. In DNA form, the CDR3 reads TGTGCCAGCAGTTACTCTTTGCAGGGCCCTGAAGCTTTCTTT. Amino acid sequence: CASSYSLQGPEAFF.

The CDR3 coding sequence is TGCGCCAGCAGGTCTGGACTCTACGAGCAGTACTTC. It is translated as CASRSGLYEQYF. The rearrangement uses TRBV10-2 and TRBJ2-7; weak D call: TRBD2 (5 bases). Trimming pared 6 bases from V and 3 bases from J, leaving 9 bases between. This CDR3 contains 12 residues. The germline CDR1 and CDR2 sequences are WSHSY and SAAADI.

The chain joins TRBV19 to TRBJ2-7; 9 nucleotides match TRBD2. The CDR3 length is 15 residues. V gave up 3 bases and J gave up 3 bases; unmatched junction bases: 6. The germline V gene encodes CDR1 LNHDA and CDR2 SQIVND (reference sequence). CDR3 region: CASSISGGPDYEQYF. CDR3 DNA: TGTGCCAGTAGTATTAGCGGGGGACCTGACTACGAGCAGTACTTC.

The rearrangement links TRBV2 to TRBJ2-2, with TRBD1 as a possible D gene (6 bases). Germline CDR1 SNHLY, CDR2 FYNNEI. Trimming cost V 9 bases and J 0 bases, with 11 bases left between them. The CDR3 is made up of 14 amino acids. DNA for the CDR3: TGTGCCAGTTACAGGGTTGCGAACACCGGGGAGCTGTTTTTT. Protein sequence: CASYRVANTGELFF. Supplemented by reference TRBV2 and TRBJ2-2, the full variable domain reads EPEVTQTPSHQVTQMGQEVILRCVPISNHLYFYWYRQILGQKVEFLVSFYNNEISEKSEIFDDQFSVERPDGSNFTLKIRSTKLEDSAMYFCASYRVANTGELFFGEGSRLTVL.

The chain joins TRBV5-1 to TRBJ1-3, with 8 bases lining up with TRBD1. Germline CDR1 is SGHRS and CDR2 is YFSETQ. CDR3 length: 15 amino acids. The ends lost 4 bases at V and 3 bases at J; junction bases unmatched: 6. The CDR3: CASSLTGTGGNTIYF. CDR3 DNA: TGCGCCAGCAGCCTCACCGGGACAGGTGGAAACACCATATATTTT.